What follows are 19 T cell receptor beta chains derived from one specimen sequenced in a study of blood T cell repertoires in COVID-19. Repertoires were generated with immunoSEQ multiplex PCR, while TCRdb's copy carries only in-frame clones and drops some. The sample has 280,000 or so clones, roughly 87% seen once. The sample taken for sequencing was peripheral blood. The origin of the receptors is a human donor in a cohort sampled during active COVID-19.

The chain is built from TRBV25-1 and TRBJ2-7; TRBD1 agrees at 7 bases. The ends lost 4 bases at V and 3 bases at J; junction bases unmatched: 3. The CDR3 contains 13 residues. The germline CDR1 and CDR2 sequences are MGHDK and SYGVNS. CDR3 coding DNA: TGTGCCAGCAGTGCAGGGACAGACTACGAGCAGTACTTC. It is translated as CASSAGTDYEQYF.

The rearrangement uses TRBV18 and TRBJ2-7, with 10 nucleotides matching TRBD2. CDR1 KGHSH and CDR2 LQKENI come from the germline V gene. With 5 bases clipped from V and 0 bases from J, the junction kept 7 bases outside the gene matches. The CDR3 runs to 16 residues. CDR3 in amino acids: CASSSLSGRNSYEQYF. CDR3 in DNA: TGTGCCAGCTCATCCCTTAGCGGGAGGAACTCCTACGAGCAGTACTTC.

V usage is TRBV7-6 and J usage is TRBJ1-2; no definite D call. The CDR3 has 16 amino acids. V lost 1 base to trimming and J lost 8 bases, with 20 bases between them. CDR1 is SGHVS, CDR2 FNYEAQ, per germline. CDR3 amino acids: CASSLETLWAGRGYTF. CDR3 DNA: TGTGCCAGCAGCTTAGAGACCCTATGGGCTGGTAGAGGCTACACCTTC.

The V call is TRBV29-1, the J call TRBJ2-1; no clear D. The length of the CDR3 is 12 residues. From germline, CDR1 is SQVTM and CDR2 ANQGSEA. The V end lost 5 bases, the J end lost 4 bases, and 9 bases lay between the germline ends. The CDR3 DNA follows: TGCAGCGTTCTAGAAGGATACAATGAGCAGTTCTTC. It codes for CSVLEGYNEQFF.

The chain uses TRBV19 and TRBJ2-1; unclear D gene. V lost 6 bases, J lost 4 bases, and 4 bases lay in between. The CDR3 runs 11 residues. Germline V gene sequence: CDR1 LNHDA, CDR2 SQIVND (reference sequence). CDR3 DNA: TGTGCCAGTAGACAGTACAATGAGCAGTTCTTC. Its translation is CASRQYNEQFF.

V is TRBV5-1 and J is TRBJ2-5; the match to TRBD1 covers 8 bases. V was clipped by 1 base and J by 5 bases; unmatched bases: 4. Germline V lookup: CDR1 SGHRS, CDR2 YFSETQ. The CDR3 extends over 14 amino acids. For the CDR3, the DNA is TGCGCCAGCAGCTTGTGGACAGGGAGGGAGACCCAGTACTTC. It specifies CASSLWTGRETQYF.

The V gene is TRBV5-1, the J gene TRBJ2-6; 8 nucleotides align to TRBD1. V trimming: 5 bases; J trimming: 0 bases; junction bases outside the gene matches: 7. In germline, CDR1 is SGHRS, CDR2 YFSETQ. This CDR3 is built from 17 residues. The CDR3 region is CASRSGQGFSGANVLTF. The DNA of the CDR3 is TGCGCCAGCAGGTCAGGACAGGGCTTCTCTGGGGCCAACGTCCTGACTTTC. Using reference TRBV5-1 and TRBJ2-6 for the parts outside the CDR3, the full variable domain is KAGVTQTPRYLIKTRGQQVTLSCSPISGHRSVSWYQQTPGQGLQFLFEYFSETQRNKGNFPGRFSGRQFSNSRSEMNVSTLELGDSALYLCASRSGQGFSGANVLTFGAGSRLTVL.

This chain joins TRBV6-5 and TRBJ2-1; 7 bases line up with TRBD2. Germline assignment: CDR1 MNHEY and CDR2 SVGAGI. The CDR3 is 14 amino acids. V shed 8 bases and J 7 bases; nucleotides not matched to a gene: 11. CDR3 nucleotide sequence: TGTGCCAGCCTATGGCTAGCGGCTAATAATGAGCAGTTCTTC. This gives the protein CASLWLAANNEQFF.

This clone was counted a few times. The rearrangement uses TRBV7-9 and TRBJ1-3, with no clear D. Germline V gene sequence: CDR1 SEHNR, CDR2 FQNEAQ (reference sequence). Deletions cut 5 bases from V and 0 bases from J, with 8 bases between. The CDR3 spans 14 residues. CDR3 coding DNA: TGTGCCAGCAGCCGAAGAGGCTCTGGAAACACCATATATTTT. This gives the protein CASSRRGSGNTIYF. Based on the CDR3 plus reference TRBV7-9 and TRBJ1-3, the full variable domain is DTGVSQNPRHKITKRGQNVTFRCDPISEHNRLYWYRQTLGQGPEFLTYFQNEAQLEKSRLLSDRFSAERPKGSFSTLEIQRTEQGDSAMYLCASSRRGSGNTIYFGEGSWLTVV.

This clone turned up a few times. This chain links TRBV6-1 with TRBJ2-1; 12 bases align to TRBD2. The CDR3 is 16 residues long. Germline values: CDR1 MNHNS, CDR2 SASEGT. The junction had 4 bases not matched to a gene; V was cut back by 3 bases and J by 4 bases. The CDR3: CASSDKGLAGYNEQFF. The CDR3 DNA sequence: TGTGCCAGCAGTGACAAAGGACTAGCGGGGTACAATGAGCAGTTCTTC.

The chain combines TRBV5-6 with TRBJ2-2; D might be TRBD1 (5 bases). The germline V gene has CDR1 SGHDT and CDR2 YYEEEE. The ends were cut back, 2 bases at V and 6 bases at J, with 11 bases in the middle. There are 14 residues in the CDR3. CDR3 DNA: TGTGCCAGCAGCTTCCAGATGGGGCCCGGGGAGCTGTTTTTT. It encodes CASSFQMGPGELFF.

The chain uses TRBV23-1 and TRBJ1-1; the D is unclear. TRBV23-1 is an open reading frame, and its role is uncertain. V lost 7 bases to trimming and J lost 8 bases, with 8 bases between them. The CDR3 totals 10 residues. The DNA of the CDR3 is TGCGCCAGCATCCTCCCCGAAGCTTTCTTT. It encodes CASILPEAFF.

The chain combines TRBV9 with TRBJ2-7; D possibly corresponds to TRBD2 (5 bases). V gave up 0 bases and J gave up 2 bases, with 9 bases separating them. The germline gives CDR1 SGDLS, CDR2 YYNGEE. CDR3 length: 14 amino acids. CDR3 loop: CASSVASTAYEQYF. The CDR3 DNA reads TGTGCCAGCAGCGTAGCTAGCACAGCCTACGAGCAGTACTTC.

This chain links TRBV3-1 (or the pseudogene TRBV3-2) with TRBJ2-7; D ambiguous. Germline V lookup: CDR1 LGHDT, CDR2 YNNKEL (reference sequence). V dropped 1 base and J dropped 4 bases, with 5 bases sitting between them. The length of the CDR3 is 12 residues. The CDR3, as DNA: TGTGCCAGCAGCCAAGCGAGATACGAGCAGTACTTC. Its protein is CASSQARYEQYF.

The chain combines TRBV18 with TRBJ1-2, with D uncertain. The CDR3 runs to 16 residues. The germline gives CDR1 KGHSH, CDR2 LQKENI. Trimming stripped 2 bases from V and 3 bases from J, with 16 bases between. The CDR3 region is CASSPGSGSGDYGYTF. CDR3 in DNA: TGTGCCAGCTCACCAGGAAGCGGGAGTGGGGACTATGGCTACACCTTC.

The chain has TRBV29-1 and TRBJ1-1; no clear D gene. Trimming pared 6 bases from V and 3 bases from J, leaving 11 bases between. The CDR3 runs to 12 residues. Per the germline V gene, CDR1 is SQVTM and CDR2 is ANQGSEA. The CDR3 spells CSVERGYTEAFF. The CDR3 DNA is TGCAGCGTCGAACGGGGTTACACTGAAGCTTTCTTT.

The chain carries TRBV5-4 and TRBJ2-3, with D possibly being TRBD2 (5 bases). Deletions cut 3 bases from V and 6 bases from J, with 23 bases between. The CDR3 runs 17 residues. Germline CDR1 reads SGHNT; CDR2 reads YYREEE (reference sequence). In DNA, the CDR3 is TGTGCCAGCAGCTCGGCCGGGAATCGCCTCCGTATGGATACGCAGTATTTT. It translates to CASSSAGNRLRMDTQYF.

The chain carries TRBV10-3 and TRBJ2-1, with D unresolved. This CDR3 has 15 amino acids. CDR1 and CDR2 (germline): ENHRY, SYGVKD. V was cut by 6 bases and J by 0 bases, with 12 bases left in between. The CDR3 DNA follows: TGTGCCATCAGAACCGACTTGAGCTCCTACAATGAGCAGTTCTTC. This gives the protein CAIRTDLSSYNEQFF.

The CDR3 region has the DNA TGTGCCAGCAGCTCCGGACAGTTCGGAGGCGAGCAGTACTTC. Its protein product is CASSSGQFGGEQYF. The genes are TRBV7-8 and TRBJ2-7; D is possibly TRBD1 (6 bases). V was trimmed by 4 bases and J by 6 bases, leaving 16 bases between them. CDR1 and CDR2 from the germline V gene are SGHVS and FQNEAQ. The CDR3 has 14 amino acids.